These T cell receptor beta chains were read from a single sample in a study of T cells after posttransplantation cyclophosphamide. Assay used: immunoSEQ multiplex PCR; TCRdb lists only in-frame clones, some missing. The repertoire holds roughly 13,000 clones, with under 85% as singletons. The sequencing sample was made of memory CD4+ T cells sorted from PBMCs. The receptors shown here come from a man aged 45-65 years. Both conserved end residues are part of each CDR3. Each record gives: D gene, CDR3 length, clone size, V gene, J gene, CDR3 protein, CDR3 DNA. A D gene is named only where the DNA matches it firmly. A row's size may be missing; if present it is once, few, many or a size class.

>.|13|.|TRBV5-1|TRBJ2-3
CASSPMGPETQYF
TGCGCCAGCAGCCCTATGGGGCCGGAGACGCAGTATTTT
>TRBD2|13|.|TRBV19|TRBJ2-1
CASRVAGVGEQFF
TGTGCCAGTAGGGTAGCGGGAGTGGGTGAGCAGTTCTTC
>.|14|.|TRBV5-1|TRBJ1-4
CASSLEPTNEKLFF
TGCGCCAGCAGCTTGGAGCCAACTAATGAAAAACTGTTTTTT
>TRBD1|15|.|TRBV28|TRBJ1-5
CASSFRGRDNQPQHF
TGTGCCAGCAGTTTCAGGGGGCGGGACAATCAGCCCCAGCATTTT
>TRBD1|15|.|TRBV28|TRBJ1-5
CASRPDRGRNQPQHF
TGTGCCAGCAGACCCGACAGGGGAAGGAATCAGCCCCAGCATTTT
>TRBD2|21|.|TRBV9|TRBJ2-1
CASSVEGGGTSGPYSYNEQFF
TGTGCCAGCAGCGTAGAGGGCGGGGGGACTAGCGGGCCGTACTCCTACAATGAGCAGTTCTTC
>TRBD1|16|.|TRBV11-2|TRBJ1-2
CASSPARGRRDVGYTF
TGTGCCAGCAGCCCAGCTAGGGGGCGTCGGGATGTCGGCTACACCTTC
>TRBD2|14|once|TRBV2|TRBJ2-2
CASSRLAGTGELFF
TGTGCCAGCAGCCGACTAGCGGGGACCGGGGAGCTGTTTTTT
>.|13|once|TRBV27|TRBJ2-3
CASSLLAADTQYF
TGTGCCAGCAGTTTATTAGCAGCAGATACGCAGTATTTT
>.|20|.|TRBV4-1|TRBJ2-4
CASSQDSPAGGVSAKNIQYF
TGCGCCAGCAGCCAAGATAGTCCAGCGGGCGGAGTGTCGGCCAAAAACATTCAGTACTTC
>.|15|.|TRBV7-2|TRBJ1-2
CASSLIEGGQGGYTF
TGTGCCAGCAGCTTAATAGAGGGAGGGCAGGGAGGCTACACCTTC
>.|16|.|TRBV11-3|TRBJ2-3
CASSPWPLGGTDTQYF
TGTGCCAGCAGCCCCTGGCCTCTCGGGGGCACAGATACGCAGTATTTT
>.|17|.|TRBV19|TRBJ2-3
CASSIGTGVPSTDTQYF
TGTGCCAGTAGTATAGGAACAGGCGTTCCTAGCACAGATACGCAGTATTTT
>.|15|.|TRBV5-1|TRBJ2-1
CASSGGLVSYNEQFF
TGCGCCAGCAGCGGCGGACTCGTCTCCTACAATGAGCAGTTCTTC
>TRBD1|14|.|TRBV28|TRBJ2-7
CASSKGQGMWEQYF
TGTGCCAGCAGCAAGGGACAGGGGATGTGGGAGCAGTACTTC
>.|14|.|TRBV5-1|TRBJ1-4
CASSLSLGVEKLFF
TGCGCCAGCAGCTTGTCTCTCGGGGTAGAAAAACTGTTTTTT
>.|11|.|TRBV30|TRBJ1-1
CAWSQVAEAFF
TGTGCCTGGAGCCAGGTGGCTGAAGCTTTCTTT
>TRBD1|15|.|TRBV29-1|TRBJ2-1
CSVVGGRGSYNEQFF
TGCAGCGTTGTAGGGGGCCGGGGCTCCTACAATGAGCAGTTCTTC
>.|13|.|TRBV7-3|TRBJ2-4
CASSLNAGDIQYF
TGTGCCAGCAGCTTAAATGCAGGGGACATTCAGTACTTC
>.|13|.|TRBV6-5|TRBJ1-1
CASSSGQGTEAFF
TGTGCCAGCAGTTCGGGTCAGGGTACTGAAGCTTTCTTT
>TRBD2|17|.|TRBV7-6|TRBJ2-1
CASSLTTGGGNTNEQFF
TGTGCCAGCAGCTTAACAACCGGGGGGGGGAATACAAATGAGCAGTTCTTC
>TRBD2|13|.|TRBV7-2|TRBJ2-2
CASQRGSTGELFF
TGTGCCAGCCAGCGGGGTTCTACCGGGGAGCTGTTTTTT